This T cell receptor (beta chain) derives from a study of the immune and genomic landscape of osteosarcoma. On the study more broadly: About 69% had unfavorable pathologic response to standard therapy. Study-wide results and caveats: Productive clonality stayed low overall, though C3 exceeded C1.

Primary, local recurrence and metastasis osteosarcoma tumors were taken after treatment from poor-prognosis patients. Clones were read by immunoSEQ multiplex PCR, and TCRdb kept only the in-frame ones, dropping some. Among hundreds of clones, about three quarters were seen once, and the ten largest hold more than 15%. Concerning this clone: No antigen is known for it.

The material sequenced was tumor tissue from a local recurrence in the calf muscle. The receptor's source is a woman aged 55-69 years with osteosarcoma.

The CDR3 DNA reads TGCAGCGCTGGACAGGGAGTAGAGCAGTTCTTC. Protein sequence: CSAGQGVEQFF. J is TRBJ2-1 and V is TRBV29-1; 8 nucleotides line up with TRBD1. Germline assignment: CDR1 SQVTM and CDR2 ANQGSEA. V shed 7 bases, J shed 10 bases, and the junction held 6 bases outside the gene matches. The CDR3 runs to 11 residues.